This T cell receptor beta chain was documented in a study of beta chain features in type 1 diabetes. As for the study in general: Patients and healthy donors were similar in age, gender and cell yields.

Between the trimmed V and J ends, which lost 6 bases and 10 bases, there was a span of 25 bases. Per germline, CDR1 GTSNPN and CDR2 SVGIG (reference sequence). The length of the CDR3 is 15 residues. Regarding the study as a whole: The question left open here concerned HLA type influencing TCRB rearrangement. Researchers report that Type 1 diabetes patients had moderately but significantly shorter TCRB CDR3s across all four CD4+ subsets. Patients with type 1 diabetes showed fewer VDJ junction insertions and more deletions.

Sequencing targeted expressed TCRB transcripts, as all isolated RNA had been reverse transcribed. The method was immunoSEQ multiplex PCR; TCRdb's version includes in-frame clones alone and lacks a portion of them. Seen here are hundreds of thousands of clones, roughly an eighth observed once, and the top ten hold approximately 0.043%. This clone was found a few times. Its target is not known. Cell sorting via CD45RO/CCR7/CD25/CD127/CD95/CD27 was performed to obtain CD4+ naive, central memory, regulatory and stem cell-like memory cells. The sample taken for sequencing was naive CD4+ T cells from blood. The gene calls are TRBV30 and TRBJ2-1, with D perhaps matching TRBD2 (8 bases). The sequence came from a man aged 18-30 years with type 1 diabetes. CDR3 region: CACRGASGSWREQFF. The DNA of the CDR3 is TGTGCCTGCAGGGGGGCTAGCGGGTCCTGGAGGGAGCAGTTCTTC.